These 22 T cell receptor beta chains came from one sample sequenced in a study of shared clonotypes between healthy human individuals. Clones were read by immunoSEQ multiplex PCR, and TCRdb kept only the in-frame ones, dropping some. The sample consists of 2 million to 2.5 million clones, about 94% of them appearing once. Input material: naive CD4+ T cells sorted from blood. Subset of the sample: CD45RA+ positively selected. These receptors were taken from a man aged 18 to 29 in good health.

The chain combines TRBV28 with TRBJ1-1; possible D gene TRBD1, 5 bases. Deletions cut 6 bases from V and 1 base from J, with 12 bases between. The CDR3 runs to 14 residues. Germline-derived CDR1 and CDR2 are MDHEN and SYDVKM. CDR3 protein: CASRLWGGNTEAFF. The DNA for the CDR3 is TGTGCCAGCAGGCTCTGGGGGGGGAACACTGAAGCTTTCTTT.

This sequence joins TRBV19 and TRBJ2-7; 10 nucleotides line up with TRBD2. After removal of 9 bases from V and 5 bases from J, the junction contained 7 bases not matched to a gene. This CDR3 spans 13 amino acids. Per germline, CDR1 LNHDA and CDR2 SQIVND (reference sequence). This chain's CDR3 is CASSSGGPHEQYF. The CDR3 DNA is TGTGCCAGCTCTAGCGGGGGCCCACACGAGCAGTACTTC.

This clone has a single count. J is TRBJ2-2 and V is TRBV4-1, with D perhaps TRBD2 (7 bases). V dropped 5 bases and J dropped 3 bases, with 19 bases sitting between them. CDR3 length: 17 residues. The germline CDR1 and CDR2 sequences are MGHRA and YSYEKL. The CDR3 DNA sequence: TGCGCCAGCAGCGGGGGGCACGCTAGCGGATACACCGGGGAGCTGTTTTTT. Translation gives CASSGGHASGYTGELFF.

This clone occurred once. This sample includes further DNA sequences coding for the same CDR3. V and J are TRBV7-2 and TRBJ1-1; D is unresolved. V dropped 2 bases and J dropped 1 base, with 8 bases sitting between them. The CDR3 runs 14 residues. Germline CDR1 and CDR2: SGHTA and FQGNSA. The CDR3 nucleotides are TGTGCCAGCAGCTTAACGTCCAGGAACACTGAAGCTTTCTTT. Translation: CASSLTSRNTEAFF.

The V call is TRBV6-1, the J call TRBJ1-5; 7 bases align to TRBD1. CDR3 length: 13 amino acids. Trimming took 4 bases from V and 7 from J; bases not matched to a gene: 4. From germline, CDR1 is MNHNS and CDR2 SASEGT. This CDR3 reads CASSGRGYQPQHF. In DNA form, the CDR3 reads TGTGCCAGCAGTGGCAGGGGGTACCAGCCCCAGCATTTT.

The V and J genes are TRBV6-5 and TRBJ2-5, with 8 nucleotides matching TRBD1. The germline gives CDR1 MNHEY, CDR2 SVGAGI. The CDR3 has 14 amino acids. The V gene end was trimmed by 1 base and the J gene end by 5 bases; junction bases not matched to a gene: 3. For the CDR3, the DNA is TGTGCCAGCAGTTACTTTTCAGGGGGCGAGACCCAGTACTTC. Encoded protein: CASSYFSGGETQYF.

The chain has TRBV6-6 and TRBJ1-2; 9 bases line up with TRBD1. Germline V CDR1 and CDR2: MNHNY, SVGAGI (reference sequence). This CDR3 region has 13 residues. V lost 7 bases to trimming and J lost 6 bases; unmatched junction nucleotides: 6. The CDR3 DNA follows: TGTGCCAGCACGAAACAGGGGGCTAATGGCTACACCTTC. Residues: CASTKQGANGYTF.

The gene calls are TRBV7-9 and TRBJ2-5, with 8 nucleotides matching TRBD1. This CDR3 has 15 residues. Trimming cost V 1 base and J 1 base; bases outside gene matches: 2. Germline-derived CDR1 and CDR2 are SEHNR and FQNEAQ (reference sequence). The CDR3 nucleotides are TGTGCCAGCAGCTTAGGGCAGGGGGCCCAAGAGACCCAGTACTTC. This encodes CASSLGQGAQETQYF.

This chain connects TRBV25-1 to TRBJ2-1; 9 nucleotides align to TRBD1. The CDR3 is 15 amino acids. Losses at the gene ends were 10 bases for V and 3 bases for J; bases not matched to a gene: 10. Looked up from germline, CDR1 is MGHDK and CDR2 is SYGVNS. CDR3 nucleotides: TGTGCCACCAAATACCCGGGACAGGGCTACAATGAGCAGTTCTTC. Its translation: CATKYPGQGYNEQFF.

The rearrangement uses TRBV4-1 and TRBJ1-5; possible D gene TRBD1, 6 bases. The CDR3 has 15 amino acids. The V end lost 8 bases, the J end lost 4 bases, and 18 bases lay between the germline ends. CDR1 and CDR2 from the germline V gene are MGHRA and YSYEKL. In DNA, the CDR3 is TGCGCCAGCCAGGCAGGGGACGGGGATAATCAGCCCCAGCATTTT. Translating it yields CASQAGDGDNQPQHF.

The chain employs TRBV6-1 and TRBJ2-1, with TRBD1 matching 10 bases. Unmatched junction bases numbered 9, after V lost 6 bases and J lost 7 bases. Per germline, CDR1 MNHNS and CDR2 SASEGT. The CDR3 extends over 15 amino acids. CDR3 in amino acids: CASSSLGQGGNEQFF. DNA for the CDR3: TGTGCCAGCAGCTCTCTCGGACAGGGGGGGAATGAGCAGTTCTTC.

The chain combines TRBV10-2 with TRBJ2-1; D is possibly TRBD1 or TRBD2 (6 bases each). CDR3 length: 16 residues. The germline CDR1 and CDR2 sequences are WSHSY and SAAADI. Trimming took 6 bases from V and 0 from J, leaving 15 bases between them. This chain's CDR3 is CASRVRGGSSYNEQFF. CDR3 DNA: TGCGCCAGCAGGGTGAGAGGGGGGAGCTCCTACAATGAGCAGTTCTTC.

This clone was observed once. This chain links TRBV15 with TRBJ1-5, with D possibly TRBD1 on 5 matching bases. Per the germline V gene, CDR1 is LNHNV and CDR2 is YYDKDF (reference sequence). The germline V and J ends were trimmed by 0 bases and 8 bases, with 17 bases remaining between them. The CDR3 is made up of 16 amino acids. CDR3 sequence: CATSRDRAGLNEPQHF. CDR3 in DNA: TGTGCCACCAGCAGAGATCGGGCAGGGCTGAACGAGCCCCAGCATTTT.

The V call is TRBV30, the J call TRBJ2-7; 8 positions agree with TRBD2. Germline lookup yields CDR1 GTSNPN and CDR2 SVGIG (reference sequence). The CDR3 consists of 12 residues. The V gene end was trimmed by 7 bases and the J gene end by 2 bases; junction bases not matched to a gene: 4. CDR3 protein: CASGGETYEQYF. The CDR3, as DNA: TGTGCCTCGGGGGGGGAAACCTACGAGCAGTACTTC.

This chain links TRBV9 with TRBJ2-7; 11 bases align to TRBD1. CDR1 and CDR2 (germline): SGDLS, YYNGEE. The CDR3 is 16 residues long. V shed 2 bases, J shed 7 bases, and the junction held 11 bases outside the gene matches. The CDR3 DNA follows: TGTGCCAGCAGCGTCTGGACAGGGGGCGGGACTGATGAGCAGTACTTC. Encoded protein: CASSVWTGGGTDEQYF.

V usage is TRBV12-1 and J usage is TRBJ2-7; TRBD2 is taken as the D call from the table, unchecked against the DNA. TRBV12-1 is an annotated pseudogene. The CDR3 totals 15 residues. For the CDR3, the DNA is TGTGCCAGCAGCTTTAGCCCGGGACTACCCTACGAGCAGTACTTC. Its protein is CASSFSPGLPYEQYF.

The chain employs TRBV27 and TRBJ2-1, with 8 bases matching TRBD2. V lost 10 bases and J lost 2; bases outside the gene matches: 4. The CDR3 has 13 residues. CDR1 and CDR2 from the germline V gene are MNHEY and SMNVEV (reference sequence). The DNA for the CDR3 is TGTGCCACGAATAGCGGGACCTACAATGAGCAGTTCTTC. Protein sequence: CATNSGTYNEQFF.

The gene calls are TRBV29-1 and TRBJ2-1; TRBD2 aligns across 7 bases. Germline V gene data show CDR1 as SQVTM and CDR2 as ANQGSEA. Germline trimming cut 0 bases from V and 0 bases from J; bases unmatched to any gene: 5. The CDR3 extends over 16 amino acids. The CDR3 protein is CSVEDTWTSSYNEQFF. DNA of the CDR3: TGCAGCGTTGAAGACACCTGGACTAGCTCCTACAATGAGCAGTTCTTC.

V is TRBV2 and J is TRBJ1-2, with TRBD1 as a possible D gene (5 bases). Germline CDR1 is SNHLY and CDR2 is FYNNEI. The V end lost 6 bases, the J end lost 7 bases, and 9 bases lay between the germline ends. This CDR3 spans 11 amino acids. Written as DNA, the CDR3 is TGTGCCAGCAGAACAGGCTTTGGCTACACCTTC. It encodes CASRTGFGYTF.

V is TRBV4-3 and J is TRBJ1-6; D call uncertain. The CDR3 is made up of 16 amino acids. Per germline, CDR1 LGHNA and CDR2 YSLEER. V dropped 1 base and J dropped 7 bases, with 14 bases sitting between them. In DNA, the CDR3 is TGCGCCAGCAGCCAAGCCCCAGCGCTAGGGAATTCACCCCTCCACTTT. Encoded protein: CASSQAPALGNSPLHF.

This CDR3 reads CASSLALRVNTEAFF. The CDR3 coding sequence is TGTGCCAGCAGCTTAGCGCTCCGTGTGAACACTGAAGCTTTCTTT. The rearrangement uses TRBV7-8 and TRBJ1-1; D uncertain. This CDR3 has 15 amino acids. Germline loops: CDR1 SGHVS, CDR2 FQNEAQ. The ends were cut back, 0 bases at V and 0 bases at J, with 8 bases in the middle.

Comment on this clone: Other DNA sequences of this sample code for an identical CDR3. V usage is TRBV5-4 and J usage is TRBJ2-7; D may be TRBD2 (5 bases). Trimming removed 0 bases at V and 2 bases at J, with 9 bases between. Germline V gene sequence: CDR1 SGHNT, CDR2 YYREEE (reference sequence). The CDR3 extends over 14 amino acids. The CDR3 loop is CASSLDLGTYEQYF. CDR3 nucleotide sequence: TGTGCCAGCAGCTTGGATCTCGGGACCTACGAGCAGTACTTC.